This T cell receptor beta chain was profiled in a study of radiotherapy plus CTLA-4 blockade in lung cancer. Findings and limits, study-wide: Early clone dynamics of blood T cells, plus interferon-beta, reportedly predicted response best.

Turning to this clone: Its antigen is undetermined.

The table came from immunoSEQ multiplex PCR; TCRdb's copy has only in-frame clones and leaves some out. Among approximately 85,000 clones listed, over 80% were seen once. Participants had chemo-refractory metastatic non-small-cell lung cancer and were treated with focal radiation plus ipilimumab CTLA-4 blockade. The receptor was isolated from a human donor with non-small cell lung cancer that progressed on radiotherapy plus ipilimumab. This specimen consisted of peripheral blood, obtained from a patient treated with radiotherapy plus ipilimumab.

CDR3 protein: CAWAGDSNQPQHF. The CDR3 coding sequence is TGTGCCTGGGCAGGGGATAGCAATCAGCCCCAGCATTTT. This chain links TRBV30 with TRBJ1-5; the D gene is possibly TRBD1 (6 bases). The CDR3 covers 13 residues. Per the germline V gene, CDR1 is GTSNPN and CDR2 is SVGIG (reference sequence). V was cut by 5 bases and J by 0 bases, with 8 bases left in between.